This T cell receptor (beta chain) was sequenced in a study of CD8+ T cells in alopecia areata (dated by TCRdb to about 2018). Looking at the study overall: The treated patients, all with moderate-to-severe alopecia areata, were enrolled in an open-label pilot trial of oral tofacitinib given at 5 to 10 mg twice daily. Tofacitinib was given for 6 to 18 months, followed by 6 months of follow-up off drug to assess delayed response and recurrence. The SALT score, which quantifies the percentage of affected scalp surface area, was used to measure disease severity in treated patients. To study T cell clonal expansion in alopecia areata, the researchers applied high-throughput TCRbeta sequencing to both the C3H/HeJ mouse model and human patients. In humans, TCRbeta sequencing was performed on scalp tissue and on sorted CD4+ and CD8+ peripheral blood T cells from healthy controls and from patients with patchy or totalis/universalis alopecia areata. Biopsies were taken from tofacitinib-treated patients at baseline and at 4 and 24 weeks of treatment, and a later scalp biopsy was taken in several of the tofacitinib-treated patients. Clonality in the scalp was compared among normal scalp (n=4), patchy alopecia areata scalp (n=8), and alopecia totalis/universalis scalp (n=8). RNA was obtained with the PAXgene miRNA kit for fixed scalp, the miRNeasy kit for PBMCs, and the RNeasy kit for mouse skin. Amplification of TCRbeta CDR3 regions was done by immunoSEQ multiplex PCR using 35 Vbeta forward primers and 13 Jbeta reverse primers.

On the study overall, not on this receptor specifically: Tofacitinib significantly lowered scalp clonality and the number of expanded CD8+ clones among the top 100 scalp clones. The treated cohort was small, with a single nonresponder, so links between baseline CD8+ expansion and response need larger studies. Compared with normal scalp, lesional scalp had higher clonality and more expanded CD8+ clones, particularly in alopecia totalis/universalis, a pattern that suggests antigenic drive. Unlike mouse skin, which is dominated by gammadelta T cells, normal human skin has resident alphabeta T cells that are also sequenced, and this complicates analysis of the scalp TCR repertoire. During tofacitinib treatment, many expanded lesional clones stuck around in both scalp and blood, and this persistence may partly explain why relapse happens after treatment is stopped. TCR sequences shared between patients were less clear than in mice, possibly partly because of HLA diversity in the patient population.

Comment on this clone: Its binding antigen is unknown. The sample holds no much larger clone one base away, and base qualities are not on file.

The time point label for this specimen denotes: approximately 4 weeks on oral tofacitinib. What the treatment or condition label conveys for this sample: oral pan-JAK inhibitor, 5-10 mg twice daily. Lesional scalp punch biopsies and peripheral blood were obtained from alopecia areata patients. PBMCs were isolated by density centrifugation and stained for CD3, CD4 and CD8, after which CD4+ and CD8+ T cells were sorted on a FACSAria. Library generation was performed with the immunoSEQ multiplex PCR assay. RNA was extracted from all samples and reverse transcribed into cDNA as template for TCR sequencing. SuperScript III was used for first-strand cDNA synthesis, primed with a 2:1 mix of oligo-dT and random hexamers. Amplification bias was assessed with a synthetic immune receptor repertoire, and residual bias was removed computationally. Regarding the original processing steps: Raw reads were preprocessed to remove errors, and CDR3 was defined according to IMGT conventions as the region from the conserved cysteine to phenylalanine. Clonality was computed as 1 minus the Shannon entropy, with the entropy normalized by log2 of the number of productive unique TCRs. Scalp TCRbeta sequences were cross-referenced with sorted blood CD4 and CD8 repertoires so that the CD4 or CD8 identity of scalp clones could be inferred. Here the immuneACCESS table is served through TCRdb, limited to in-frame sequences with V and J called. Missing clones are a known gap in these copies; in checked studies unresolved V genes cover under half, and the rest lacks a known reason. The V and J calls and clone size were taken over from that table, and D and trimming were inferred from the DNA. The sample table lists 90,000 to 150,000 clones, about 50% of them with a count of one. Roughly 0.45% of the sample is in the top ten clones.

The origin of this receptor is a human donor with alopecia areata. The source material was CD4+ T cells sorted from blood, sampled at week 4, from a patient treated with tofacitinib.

DNA sequence: TGCGCCAGCAGCTCGATGGGACAGAACACTGAAGCTTTCTTT. Its translation reads: CASSSMGQNTEAFF. The sequence links TRBV5-1 to TRBJ1-1, and TRBD1 may be the D gene, going by 6 matching bases. As encoded in the germline V gene, CDR1 is SGHRS while CDR2 is YFSETQ. V is pared back by 3 bases and J by 1 base, with 10 bases lying between the germline termini. The CDR3 runs 14 amino acids, cysteine and phenylalanine included. Just the 42-base CDR3 DNA is kept, in frame starting at base 1.